This T cell receptor beta chain came from a study of cytomegalovirus exposure and HLA in healthy donors. General study points: Presence/absence comparisons presumed near-even sequencing depth among donors. Upon later analysis, TCR association rates were observed to vary by HLA locus, being highest for DRB1 and lowest for HLA-C. Earlier results showed most TCR beta V segments being productive about 87% or about 30% of the time.

Remarks on this clone: The antigen is not known.

The PCR had 60 Vbeta and 13 Jbeta primers. Profiled with immunoSEQ multiplex PCR; TCRdb holds only in-frame clones, not every one. The sample shows more than 150,000 clones, 77% of them seen only once. V trimming: 6 bases; J trimming: 0 bases; junction bases outside the gene matches: 4. Germline CDR1 is MNHNY and CDR2 is SVGAGI (reference sequence). This CDR3 is built from 15 residues. Sequenced: PBMCs. J is TRBJ2-7 and V is TRBV6-6; 11 bases align to TRBD2. The sequence came from a man aged 18 to 30 in good health and CMV-seronegative. CDR3 sequence: CASSSSGGLSYEQYF. The CDR3 DNA follows: TGTGCCAGCAGCTCTAGCGGGGGGCTCTCCTACGAGCAGTACTTC.